This T cell receptor beta chain came from a study of T-cell memory formation after mild COVID-19. The V gene's germline CDR1 is MGHRA and CDR2 YSYEKL. The germline V and J ends were trimmed by 4 bases and 1 base, with 10 bases remaining between them. CDR3 length equals 15 residues. UMIs and sample barcodes were carried by the TCR alpha and TCR beta cDNA libraries that 5'RACE produced using constant-segment primers. TCRdb fed the 5' RACE reads into MiXCR, producing one record per CDR3 protein. This table has some 350,000 distinct CDR3 sequences, about an eighth appearing once. J is TRBJ1-4 and V is TRBV4-1; D is possibly TRBD1 (5 bases). Source material: PBMCs or a T cell subset sorted from them (not recorded which). This clonotype originated in a man younger than 35 who had mild COVID-19 (a few samples of this study predate the infection). Cell type and time point are not known. This CDR3 is CASSPGGGTNEKLFF. Here the CDR3 DNA reads TGCGCCAGCAGCCCTGGGGGGGGAACTAATGAAAAACTGTTTTTT.